The rows below give T cell receptor beta chains drawn from one sample of a study of shared clonotypes between healthy human individuals. The data were produced by immunoSEQ multiplex PCR, yet TCRdb's version contains in-frame clones alone and is incomplete. The sample contains some 1.4 million clones, around 95% of which appear only once. Input material: naive CD4+ T cells sorted from blood. The receptors come from a man under 40 in good health. The CDR3 runs from the conserved cysteine through the conserved F or W. Each record gives: D gene, V gene, clone size, J gene, CDR3 protein, CDR3 DNA. D genes are given only for firm matches. Rows may omit the clone size; those that give it use once, few, many or a size class.

D: TRBD2
V: TRBV15
size: NA
J: TRBJ2-7
CDR3: CATSSDLVGGYEQYF
DNA: TGTGCCACCAGCAGCGACTTAGTGGGGGGGTACGAGCAGTACTTC

D: NA
V: TRBV6-6
size: NA
J: TRBJ2-7
CDR3: CASSSRNTVSYEQYF
DNA: TGTGCCAGCAGTTCTCGGAACACAGTCTCCTACGAGCAGTACTTC

D: NA
V: TRBV2
size: NA
J: TRBJ2-6
CDR3: CASSELAGAGANVLTF
DNA: TGTGCCAGCAGTGAACTAGCTGGGGCGGGGGCCAACGTCCTGACTTTC

D: TRBD2
V: TRBV27
size: NA
J: TRBJ2-7
CDR3: CASSHHLAGEHYEQYF
DNA: TGTGCCAGCAGTCACCATCTAGCGGGAGAGCATTACGAGCAGTACTTC

D: NA
V: TRBV25-1
size: NA
J: TRBJ1-2
CDR3: CASSEWSGRYGYTF
DNA: TGTGCCAGCAGTGAATGGTCGGGGCGCTATGGCTACACCTTC

D: NA
V: TRBV25-1
size: NA
J: TRBJ1-2
CDR3: CASSEWQGGSYGYTF
DNA: TGTGCCAGCAGTGAATGGCAGGGAGGTAGCTATGGCTACACCTTC

D: TRBD2
V: TRBV7-9
size: NA
J: TRBJ2-1
CDR3: CASSVPSGRYLIEQFF
DNA: TGTGCCAGCAGCGTACCTAGCGGGAGGTATCTTATTGAGCAGTTCTTC

D: NA
V: TRBV19
size: NA
J: TRBJ1-5
CDR3: CASSIIGQGGDQPQHF
DNA: TGTGCCAGTAGTATTATAGGGCAGGGTGGGGATCAGCCCCAGCATTTT

D: NA
V: TRBV19
size: NA
J: TRBJ2-5
CDR3: CASSFGQTQRETQYF
DNA: TGTGCCAGTAGCTTTGGACAAACCCAACGGGAGACCCAGTACTTC

D: NA
V: TRBV4-3
size: once
J: TRBJ1-2
CDR3: CASSQDLIGRGSGYTF
DNA: TGCGCCAGCAGCCAAGATTTGATCGGGAGGGGCTCTGGCTACACCTTC

D: NA
V: TRBV7-2
size: NA
J: TRBJ2-1
CDR3: CASSLGQVFYEQFF
DNA: TGTGCCAGCAGCTTAGGACAGGTGTTTTATGAGCAGTTCTTC

D: TRBD1
V: TRBV30
size: once
J: TRBJ1-1
CDR3: CACSNVPGQGLVAFF
DNA: TGTGCCTGCAGTAACGTCCCGGGACAGGGTTTGGTAGCTTTCTTT

D: TRBD1
V: TRBV7-8
size: NA
J: TRBJ2-5
CDR3: CASSLGQIQETQYF
DNA: TGTGCCAGCAGCTTGGGACAGATACAAGAGACCCAGTACTTC

D: NA
V: TRBV2
size: NA
J: TRBJ2-5
CDR3: CASSKTRTYQETQYF
DNA: TGTGCCAGCTCCAAGACCCGAACGTACCAAGAGACCCAGTACTTC

D: TRBD2
V: TRBV5-4
size: NA
J: TRBJ2-1
CDR3: CASSSPGLAGLYNEQFF
DNA: TGTGCCAGCAGCTCACCGGGACTAGCGGGACTTTACAATGAGCAGTTCTTC

D: NA
V: TRBV18
size: NA
J: TRBJ1-5
CDR3: CASSPTDSNQPQHF
DNA: TGTGCCAGCTCACCGACAGATAGCAATCAGCCCCAGCATTTT

D: NA
V: TRBV4-1
size: once
J: TRBJ2-7
CDR3: CASSQSTPGRWVYEQYF
DNA: TGCGCCAGCAGCCAATCAACCCCTGGACGGTGGGTCTACGAGCAGTACTTC

D: NA
V: TRBV7-9
size: NA
J: TRBJ2-7
CDR3: CASSFRGEQYF
DNA: TGTGCCAGCAGCTTCCGGGGCGAGCAGTACTTC

D: TRBD1
V: TRBV5-5
size: NA
J: TRBJ2-5
CDR3: CASSSRTGNMGETQYF
DNA: TGTGCCAGCAGCAGCCGGACAGGAAATATGGGAGAGACCCAGTACTTC

D: TRBD2
V: TRBV25-1
size: NA
J: TRBJ2-1
CDR3: CASSFRGLVYNEQFF
DNA: TGTGCCAGCAGCTTTCGGGGACTAGTCTACAATGAGCAGTTCTTC

D: NA
V: TRBV9
size: NA
J: TRBJ2-1
CDR3: CASSVEGGAHEQFF
DNA: TGTGCCAGCAGCGTAGAAGGGGGGGCACATGAGCAGTTCTTC

D: NA
V: TRBV10-3
size: NA
J: TRBJ2-2
CDR3: CAISELGELFF
DNA: TGTGCCATCAGCGAACTCGGGGAGCTGTTTTTT

D: NA
V: TRBV9
size: NA
J: TRBJ2-1
CDR3: CASSVDGRTYNEQFF
DNA: TGTGCCAGCAGCGTAGACGGACGAACCTACAATGAGCAGTTCTTC

D: NA
V: TRBV20-1
size: NA
J: TRBJ2-1
CDR3: CSARAYNEQFF
DNA: TGCAGTGCTAGAGCCTACAATGAGCAGTTCTTC

D: TRBD1
V: TRBV9
size: NA
J: TRBJ2-3
CDR3: CASSTRTGAGTDTQYF
DNA: TGTGCCAGCAGCACGCGGACAGGGGCGGGAACAGATACGCAGTATTTT

D: TRBD1
V: TRBV4-1
size: NA
J: TRBJ2-7
CDR3: CASSQDWDRYSYEQYF
DNA: TGCGCCAGCAGCCAAGATTGGGACAGGTACTCCTACGAGCAGTACTTC

D: TRBD1
V: TRBV7-6
size: NA
J: TRBJ1-5
CDR3: CASSLRTGQGQPQHF
DNA: TGTGCCAGCAGCCTAAGGACAGGGCAAGGTCAGCCCCAGCATTTT

D: NA
V: TRBV14
size: NA
J: TRBJ2-1
CDR3: CASSQTRGGLSYNEQFF
DNA: TGTGCCAGCAGCCAAACGAGGGGGGGTTTATCCTACAATGAGCAGTTCTTC

D: TRBD2
V: TRBV5-6
size: NA
J: TRBJ2-5
CDR3: CASSWASGNQETQYF
DNA: TGTGCCAGCAGCTGGGCTAGCGGGAACCAAGAGACCCAGTACTTC

D: TRBD2
V: TRBV27
size: NA
J: TRBJ2-7
CDR3: CASTRLAGGLETYEQYF
DNA: TGTGCCAGCACCCGACTAGCGGGAGGCCTCGAGACATACGAGCAGTACTTC

D: NA
V: TRBV10-3
size: NA
J: TRBJ1-3
CDR3: CAISDGGTTIYF
DNA: TGTGCCATCAGTGATGGTGGCACAACCATATATTTT

D: NA
V: TRBV2
size: NA
J: TRBJ1-5
CDR3: CASSQQGGSNQPQHF
DNA: TGTGCCAGCAGTCAACAGGGAGGTAGCAATCAGCCCCAGCATTTT

D: NA
V: TRBV18
size: NA
J: TRBJ1-2
CDR3: CASSPPRGFNYGYTF
DNA: TGTGCCAGCTCACCACCGAGGGGGTTTAACTATGGCTACACCTTC

D: NA
V: TRBV5-5
size: NA
J: TRBJ2-7
CDR3: CASSGNGRGLYEQYF
DNA: TGTGCCAGCAGCGGAAACGGGCGGGGCCTCTACGAGCAGTACTTC

D: TRBD2
V: TRBV5-4
size: NA
J: TRBJ2-5
CDR3: CASSHEGLAGYQETQYF
DNA: TGTGCCAGCAGCCATGAGGGACTAGCGGGATACCAAGAGACCCAGTACTTC

D: NA
V: TRBV9
size: NA
J: TRBJ2-1
CDR3: CASSPRGVLGYNEQFF
DNA: TGTGCCAGCAGCCCCCGTGGGGTCCTGGGATACAATGAGCAGTTCTTC

D: NA
V: TRBV16
size: once
J: TRBJ2-5
CDR3: CASSQSGTAQETQYF
DNA: TGTGCCAGCAGCCAATCGGGAACAGCCCAAGAGACCCAGTACTTC

D: TRBD1
V: TRBV15
size: NA
J: TRBJ2-7
CDR3: CATSSNSGTGNEQYF
DNA: TGTGCCACCAGCAGTAACTCCGGGACAGGGAACGAGCAGTACTTC

D: NA
V: TRBV19
size: once
J: TRBJ1-5
CDR3: CASSTTGNSNQPQHF
DNA: TGTGCCAGTAGTACGACAGGTAATAGCAATCAGCCCCAGCATTTT

D: TRBD2
V: TRBV2
size: NA
J: TRBJ2-1
CDR3: CASSGEGGYNEQFF
DNA: TGTGCCAGTTCCGGGGAGGGAGGGTACAATGAGCAGTTCTTC

D: NA
V: TRBV27
size: NA
J: TRBJ1-2
CDR3: CASMGAWGYGYTF
DNA: TGTGCCAGCATGGGTGCCTGGGGGTATGGCTACACCTTC

D: TRBD1
V: TRBV7-2
size: NA
J: TRBJ2-1
CDR3: CASSLRWDSSYNEQFF
DNA: TGTGCCAGCAGCTTAAGGTGGGACAGCTCCTACAATGAGCAGTTCTTC

D: NA
V: TRBV5-1
size: once
J: TRBJ2-3
CDR3: CASSWSHGGEDTQYF
DNA: TGCGCCAGCAGCTGGTCCCACGGCGGGGAAGATACGCAGTATTTT

D: NA
V: TRBV6-4
size: NA
J: TRBJ1-4
CDR3: CASSALTATNEKLFF
DNA: TGTGCCAGCAGTGCCTTGACTGCAACTAATGAAAAACTGTTTTTT

D: NA
V: TRBV7-9
size: once
J: TRBJ2-3
CDR3: CASSLARTANTDTQYF
DNA: TGTGCCAGCAGCTTAGCGAGGACAGCCAACACAGATACGCAGTATTTT

D: TRBD2
V: TRBV4-1
size: NA
J: TRBJ2-1
CDR3: CASSQEPLAGFYNEQFF
DNA: TGCGCCAGCAGCCAAGAACCCCTAGCGGGGTTCTACAATGAGCAGTTCTTC

D: NA
V: TRBV7-2
size: NA
J: TRBJ1-4
CDR3: CASSSPSWTTNEKLFF
DNA: TGTGCCAGCAGCTCTCCAAGTTGGACAACTAATGAAAAACTGTTTTTT

D: NA
V: TRBV28
size: NA
J: TRBJ1-2
CDR3: CASSQGIWYGYTF
DNA: TGTGCCAGCAGTCAGGGGATCTGGTATGGCTACACCTTC

D: TRBD2
V: TRBV7-2
size: NA
J: TRBJ2-7
CDR3: CASSADRTSATYEQYF
DNA: TGTGCCAGCAGCGCTGACCGAACTAGCGCAACCTACGAGCAGTACTTC

D: NA
V: TRBV28
size: NA
J: TRBJ2-1
CDR3: CASRNTLVREQFF
DNA: TGTGCCAGCAGAAACACCTTGGTACGTGAGCAGTTCTTC

D: TRBD2
V: TRBV7-2
size: NA
J: TRBJ2-1
CDR3: CASSLARLAGASYNEQFF
DNA: TGTGCCAGCAGCTTAGCGAGGCTAGCGGGAGCCTCGTACAATGAGCAGTTCTTC

D: TRBD2
V: TRBV11-2
size: NA
J: TRBJ2-3
CDR3: CASSSRTSFGDTQYF
DNA: TGTGCCAGCAGCTCTCGGACTAGCTTTGGGGATACGCAGTATTTT

D: NA
V: TRBV11-2
size: once
J: TRBJ2-2
CDR3: CASSLKQGTGELFF
DNA: TGTGCCAGCAGCTTAAAGCAGGGTACCGGGGAGCTGTTTTTT